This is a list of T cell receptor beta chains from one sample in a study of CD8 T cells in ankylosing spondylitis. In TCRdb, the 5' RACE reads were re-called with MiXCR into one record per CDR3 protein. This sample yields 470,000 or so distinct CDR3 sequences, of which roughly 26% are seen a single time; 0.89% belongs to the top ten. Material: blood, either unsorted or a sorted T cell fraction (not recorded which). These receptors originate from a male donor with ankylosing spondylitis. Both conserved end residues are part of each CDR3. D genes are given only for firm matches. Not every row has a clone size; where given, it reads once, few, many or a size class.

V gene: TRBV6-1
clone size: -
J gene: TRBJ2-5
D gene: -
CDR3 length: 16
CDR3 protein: CASSEGPPGGQETQYF
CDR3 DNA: TGTGCCAGCAGTGAAGGGCCACCAGGTGGTCAAGAGACCCAGTACTTC

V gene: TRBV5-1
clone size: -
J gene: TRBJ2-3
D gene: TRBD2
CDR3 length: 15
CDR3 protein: CASRRASGSTDTQYF
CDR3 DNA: TGCGCCAGCAGGAGGGCTAGCGGGAGCACAGATACGCAGTATTTT

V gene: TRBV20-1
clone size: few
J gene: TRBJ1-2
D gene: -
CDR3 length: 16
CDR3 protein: CSAREERKINNYGYTF
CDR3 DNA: TGCAGTGCTAGAGAAGAGCGCAAGATTAATAACTATGGCTACACCTTC

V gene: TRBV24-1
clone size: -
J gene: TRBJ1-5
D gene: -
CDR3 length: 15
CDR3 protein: CATSDLGGGDQPQHF
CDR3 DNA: TGTGCCACCAGTGATTTGGGTGGGGGGGATCAGCCCCAGCATTTT

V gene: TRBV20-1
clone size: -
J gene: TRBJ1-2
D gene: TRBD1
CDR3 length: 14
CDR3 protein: CSAQKTGTGSGYTF
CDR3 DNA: TGCAGTGCCCAAAAAACCGGGACAGGGAGTGGCTACACCTTC

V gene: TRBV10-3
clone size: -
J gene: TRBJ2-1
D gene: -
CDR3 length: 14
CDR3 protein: CAISDGPEPNEQFF
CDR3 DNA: TGTGCCATCAGTGACGGACCGGAACCCAATGAGCAGTTCTTC

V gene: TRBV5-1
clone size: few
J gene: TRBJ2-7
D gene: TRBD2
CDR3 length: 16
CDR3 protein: CASSHGTSGSPGLQYF
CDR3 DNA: TGCGCCAGCAGCCACGGGACTAGCGGGAGCCCGGGGTTGCAGTACTTC

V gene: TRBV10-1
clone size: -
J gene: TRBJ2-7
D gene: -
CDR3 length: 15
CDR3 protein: CASSESKRLRDEQCF
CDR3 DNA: TGCGCCAGCAGTGAGTCTAAGCGGCTTCGGGACGAGCAGTGCTTC

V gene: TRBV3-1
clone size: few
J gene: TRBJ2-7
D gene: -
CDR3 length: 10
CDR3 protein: CASSGSEQYF
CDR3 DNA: TGTGCCAGCAGCGGGAGCGAGCAGTACTTC

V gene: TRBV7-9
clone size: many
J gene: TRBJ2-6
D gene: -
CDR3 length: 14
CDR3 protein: CASSPISGANVLTF
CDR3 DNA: TGTGCCAGCAGCCCGATCTCTGGGGCCAACGTCCTGACTTTC

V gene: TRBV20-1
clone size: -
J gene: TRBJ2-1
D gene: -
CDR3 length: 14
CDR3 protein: CSADPLALYNEQFF
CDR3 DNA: TGCAGTGCTGACCCCCTAGCCCTGTACAATGAGCAGTTCTTC

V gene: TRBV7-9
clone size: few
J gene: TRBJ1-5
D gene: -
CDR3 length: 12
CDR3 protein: CASSLAEGPQHF
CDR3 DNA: TGTGCCAGCAGCTTAGCGGAAGGGCCCCAGCATTTT

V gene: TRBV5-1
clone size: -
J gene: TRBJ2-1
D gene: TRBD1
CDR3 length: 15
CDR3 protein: CATQGDTGNYNEQFF
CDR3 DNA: TGCGCCACCCAGGGGGACACAGGTAACTACAATGAGCAGTTCTTC

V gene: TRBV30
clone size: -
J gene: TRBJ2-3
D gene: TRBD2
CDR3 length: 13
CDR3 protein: CAYSGDSTDTQYF
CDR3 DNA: TGTGCCTACAGCGGGGATAGCACAGATACGCAGTATTTT

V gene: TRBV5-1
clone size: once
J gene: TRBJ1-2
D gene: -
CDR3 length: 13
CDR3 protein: CASSPGQSGGYTF
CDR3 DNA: TGCGCCAGCAGCCCGGGACAATCGGGCGGCTACACCTTC

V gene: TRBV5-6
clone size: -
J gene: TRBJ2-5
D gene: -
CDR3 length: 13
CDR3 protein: CASSLPVGETQYF
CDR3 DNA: TGTGCCAGCAGCTTACCAGTTGGAGAGACCCAGTACTTC

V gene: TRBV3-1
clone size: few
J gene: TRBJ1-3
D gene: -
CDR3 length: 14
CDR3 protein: CASSQAGAGNTIYF
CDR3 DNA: TGTGCCAGCAGCCAAGCAGGGGCTGGAAACACCATATATTTT

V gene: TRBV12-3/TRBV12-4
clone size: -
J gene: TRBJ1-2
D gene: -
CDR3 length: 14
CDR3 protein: CASSLADRDYGYTF
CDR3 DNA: TGTGCCAGCAGTTTAGCTGACCGGGATTACGGCTACACCTTC

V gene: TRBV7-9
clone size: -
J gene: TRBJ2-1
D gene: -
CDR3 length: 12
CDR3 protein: CASTVSYNEQFF
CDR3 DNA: TGTGCCAGCACAGTCTCCTACAATGAGCAGTTCTTC